Below, 23 T cell receptor beta chains from the same sample are listed, as sequenced in a study of blood T cell repertoires in COVID-19. Sequencing was performed with immunoSEQ multiplex PCR; in TCRdb, only in-frame clones are kept and a portion is missing. The sample has 90,000 or so clones, 87% seen once; the top ten hold around 1.1%. The sequenced material came from peripheral blood. Receptor source: a human donor in a cohort sampled during active COVID-19.

This chain joins TRBV10-1 and TRBJ2-7; weak D call: TRBD1 (6 bases). CDR3 length: 12 residues. Germline CDR1 is WNHNN and CDR2 is SYGVQD (reference sequence). The germline V and J ends were trimmed by 5 bases and 4 bases, with 9 bases remaining between them. DNA of the CDR3: TGCGCCAGCAGTTCGACAGGTTACGAGCAGTACTTC. Its translation is CASSSTGYEQYF.

The chain joins TRBV28 to TRBJ1-2; D not resolved. Between the trimmed V and J ends, which lost 3 bases and 6 bases, there was a span of 5 bases. The CDR3 length is 11 residues. The germline V gene has CDR1 MDHEN and CDR2 SYDVKM. CDR3 DNA sequence: TGTGCCAGCAGTTTCTCCCATGGCTACACCTTC. It encodes CASSFSHGYTF.

CDR3 sequence (DNA): TGCAGCGTCTCGGGGACTAGCGGGAGCGCAGATACGCAGTATTTT. Residues: CSVSGTSGSADTQYF. The chain uses TRBV29-1 and TRBJ2-3; TRBD2 agrees at 14 bases. CDR3 length equals 15 residues. With V trimmed by 6 bases and J by 4 bases, 6 bases remained unmatched. Germline lookup yields CDR1 SQVTM and CDR2 ANQGSEA.

The chain combines TRBV3-1 (or the pseudogene TRBV3-2) with TRBJ1-2, with D possibly being TRBD1 (5 bases). Trimming took 0 bases from V and 2 from J, leaving 10 bases between them. Per germline, CDR1 LGHDT and CDR2 YNNKEL (reference sequence). This CDR3 is 15 amino acids long. The CDR3 protein is CASSQEGEGNYGYTF. The CDR3 DNA reads TGTGCCAGCAGCCAAGAGGGGGAGGGAAACTATGGCTACACCTTC.

This clone has just a few counts. The J gene is TRBJ2-7, the V gene TRBV6-5, with TRBD1 matching over 8 bases. CDR1 is MNHEY and CDR2 is SVGAGI in the germline V gene. V was pared by 6 bases and J by 6 bases, with 7 bases of the junction left unmatched. The CDR3 consists of 13 residues. In nucleotides, the CDR3 is TGTGCCAGCAGGGGACAGGAGAGGCCCGAGCAGTACTTC. It encodes CASRGQERPEQYF.

The chain links TRBV7-3 to TRBJ2-1, with a tentative D call TRBD2 (7 bases). Germline loops: CDR1 SGHTA, CDR2 FQGTGA. This CDR3 is 16 amino acids long. With 8 bases removed from V and 7 bases from J, the gap between germline ends came to 24 bases. The CDR3 sequence is CASLPTIGGGVNEQFF. The DNA of the CDR3 is TGTGCCAGCCTACCCACTATAGGGGGAGGGGTGAATGAGCAGTTCTTC.

J is TRBJ1-3 and V is TRBV6-5, with a possible D match to TRBD1 (6 bases). Germline CDR1 is MNHEY and CDR2 is SVGAGI. V was shortened by 5 bases and J by 1 base, with 12 bases between the two germline ends. There are 15 residues in the CDR3. The CDR3 region is CASSTSRGSGNTIYF. The CDR3 bases are TGTGCCAGCAGTACCTCCAGGGGATCTGGAAACACCATATATTTT.

The chain couples TRBV15 to TRBJ1-1; 9 bases are a match to TRBD1. CDR1 and CDR2 from the germline V gene are LNHNV and YYDKDF (reference sequence). Trimming took 2 bases from V and 5 from J; bases not matched to a gene: 6. The CDR3 has 15 residues. CDR3 nucleotides: TGTGCCACCAGCAGAACCGGGGACAGGGAGACTGAAGCTTTCTTT. Translated, it gives CATSRTGDRETEAFF.

On this clone itself: This sample includes further DNA sequences coding for the same CDR3. V and J are TRBV5-1 and TRBJ2-2; a possible D gene is TRBD1 (5 bases). The CDR3 runs 15 residues. The ends were cut back, 0 bases at V and 0 bases at J, with 6 bases in the middle. Germline lookup yields CDR1 SGHRS and CDR2 YFSETQ. The CDR3 bases are TGCGCCAGCAGCTTGGGGACACCGAACACCGGGGAGCTGTTTTTT. This gives the protein CASSLGTPNTGELFF.

The chain employs TRBV29-1 and TRBJ2-1, with 11 bases identical to TRBD2. The CDR3 extends over 14 amino acids. Germline CDR1 is SQVTM and CDR2 is ANQGSEA. The V and J ends lost 6 bases and 8 bases, in that order; junction bases with no gene match: 9. The CDR3 DNA is TGCAGCGTGAATAGACTAGCGGGATCCGATGAGCAGTTCTTC. This gives the protein CSVNRLAGSDEQFF.

V usage is TRBV15 and J usage is TRBJ1-4; no definite D call. This CDR3 is built from 16 residues. Germline CDR1 LNHNV, CDR2 YYDKDF (reference sequence). The ends were cut back, 1 base at V and 5 bases at J, with 14 bases in the middle. DNA for the CDR3: TGTGCCACCAGCAGAGGGGGAGGAGGCTCAAATGAAAAACTGTTTTTT. Protein sequence: CATSRGGGGSNEKLFF.

The chain joins TRBV6-6 to TRBJ2-1; TRBD2 agrees at 10 bases. The junction had 7 bases not matched to a gene; V was cut back by 4 bases and J by 4 bases. This CDR3 has 16 amino acids. Germline V lookup: CDR1 MNHNY, CDR2 SVGAGI (reference sequence). The CDR3 sequence is CASSSRASGGYNEQFF. The CDR3 nucleotides are TGTGCCAGCAGTTCCCGGGCTAGCGGGGGTTACAATGAGCAGTTCTTC.

This chain connects TRBV7-2 to TRBJ2-2, with 13 bases matching TRBD2. The length of the CDR3 is 16 residues. Looked up from germline, CDR1 is SGHTA and CDR2 is FQGNSA. The ends lost 4 bases at V and 7 bases at J; junction bases unmatched: 6. The CDR3 region has the DNA TGTGCCAGCAGCTGGGGACTAGCGGGAACGGGCGGGGAGCTGTTTTTT. Translation: CASSWGLAGTGGELFF.

This rearrangement joins TRBV5-1 to TRBJ2-2; D perhaps matches TRBD2 (5 bases). The CDR3 has 12 residues. Trimming shortened V by 5 bases and J by 3 bases, and 5 bases separated the two germline ends. CDR1 is SGHRS, CDR2 YFSETQ, per germline. DNA for the CDR3: TGCGCCAGCAGGGAGGACACCGGGGAGCTGTTTTTT. As protein: CASREDTGELFF.

This clone is medium-sized in the sample. This chain joins TRBV4-2 and TRBJ2-5; D uncertain. V was shortened by 3 bases and J by 4 bases, with 12 bases between the two germline ends. The CDR3 runs to 14 residues. Germline CDR1 reads LGHNA; CDR2 reads YNFKEQ. The CDR3 DNA sequence: TGTGCCAGCAGCCAGGGCAGAGTAGGAGAGACCCAGTACTTC. Translation gives CASSQGRVGETQYF.

V usage is TRBV6-5 and J usage is TRBJ1-1; D might be TRBD1 (5 bases). Per the germline V gene, CDR1 is MNHEY and CDR2 is SVGAGI. The CDR3 runs to 11 residues. V lost 6 bases and J lost 6, with 8 bases in between. DNA for the CDR3: TGTGCCAGCAGGGAGACAGCTGAAGCTTTCTTT. Translated: CASRETAEAFF.

The J gene is TRBJ1-1, the V gene TRBV2; tentatively, D is TRBD1 (5 bases). This CDR3 comprises 13 residues. V was pared by 4 bases and J by 5 bases, with 11 bases between. The V gene's germline CDR1 is SNHLY and CDR2 FYNNEI. Written as DNA, the CDR3 is TGTGCCAGCAGTGGGGGGGAGGGGACTGAAGCTTTCTTT. It specifies CASSGGEGTEAFF.

The chain carries TRBV27 and TRBJ1-1; D is possibly TRBD1 (5 bases). The V gene lost 3 bases and the J gene lost 1 base, with 12 bases spanning the gap. The germline V gene has CDR1 MNHEY and CDR2 SMNVEV (reference sequence). This CDR3 is built from 15 residues. The CDR3 sequence is CASSLQGQPNTEAFF. The CDR3 DNA reads TGTGCCAGCAGTTTGCAAGGACAACCGAACACTGAAGCTTTCTTT.

This chain uses TRBV29-1 with TRBJ2-2, with D possibly being TRBD2 (6 bases). Trimming pared 4 bases from V and 5 bases from J, leaving 17 bases between. This CDR3 has 15 residues. CDR1 and CDR2 from the germline V gene are SQVTM and ANQGSEA. In DNA, the CDR3 is TGCAGCGTTGGGATAGCGCCCGGGGGTACCGGGGAGCTGTTTTTT. This translates into CSVGIAPGGTGELFF.

Notes on this clone: Other DNA sequences from this sample encode an identical CDR3 as well. This chain connects TRBV11-2 to TRBJ1-5, with 7 positions matching TRBD1. CDR1 is SGHAT and CDR2 is FQNNGV in the germline V gene. V shed 5 bases, J shed 4 bases, and the junction held 5 bases outside the gene matches. CDR3 length: 14 residues. The DNA of the CDR3 is TGTGCCAGCAGCCCGGGGACAGCTAATCAGCCCCAGCATTTT. Protein sequence: CASSPGTANQPQHF.

V is TRBV28 and J is TRBJ2-7, with 8 positions matching TRBD1. V shed 4 bases and J 4 bases; nucleotides not matched to a gene: 6. Germline V gives CDR1 MDHEN, CDR2 SYDVKM. This CDR3 spans 14 amino acids. In DNA, the CDR3 is TGTGCCAGCAGTTCGGGACAGGCGATTTACGAGCAGTACTTC. Its protein is CASSSGQAIYEQYF.

The rearrangement joins TRBV7-9 to TRBJ2-3, with 9 bases matching TRBD1. V shed 5 bases, J shed 4 bases, and the junction held 7 bases outside the gene matches. Per the germline V gene, CDR1 is SEHNR and CDR2 is FQNEAQ (reference sequence). CDR3 length: 15 amino acids. DNA for the CDR3: TGTGCCAGCAGCAAGACAGGGGGAACGGCAGATACGCAGTATTTT. This codes for CASSKTGGTADTQYF.

V is TRBV30 and J is TRBJ1-1, with D possibly being TRBD1 (6 bases). This CDR3 comprises 13 residues. CDR1 and CDR2 (germline): GTSNPN, SVGIG (reference sequence). The V end was cut by 2 bases, the J end by 4 bases, with 11 bases between. The CDR3 loop is CAWSRQELTEAFF. CDR3 DNA: TGTGCCTGGAGTCGACAGGAGCTCACTGAAGCTTTCTTT.